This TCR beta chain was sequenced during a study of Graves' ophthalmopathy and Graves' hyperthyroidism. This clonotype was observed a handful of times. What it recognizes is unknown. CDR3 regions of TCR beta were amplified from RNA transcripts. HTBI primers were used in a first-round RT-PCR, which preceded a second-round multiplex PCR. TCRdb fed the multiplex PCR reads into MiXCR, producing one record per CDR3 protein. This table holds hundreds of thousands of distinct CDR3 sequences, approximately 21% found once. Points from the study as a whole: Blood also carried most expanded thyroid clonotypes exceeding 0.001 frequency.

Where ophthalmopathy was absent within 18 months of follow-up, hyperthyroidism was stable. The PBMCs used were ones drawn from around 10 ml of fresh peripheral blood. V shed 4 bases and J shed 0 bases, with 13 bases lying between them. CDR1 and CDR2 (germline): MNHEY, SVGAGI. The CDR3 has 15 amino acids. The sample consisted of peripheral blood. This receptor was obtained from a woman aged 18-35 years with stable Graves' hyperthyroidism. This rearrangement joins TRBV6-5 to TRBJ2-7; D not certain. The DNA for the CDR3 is TGTGCCAGCAGTTCCCTTGGTAGGTCCTCCTACGAGCAGTACTTC. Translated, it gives CASSSLGRSSYEQYF.